The rows below give T cell receptor beta chains drawn from one sample of a study. TCRdb passed the RT-PCR reads through MiXCR, listing each CDR3 protein once. Here the sample spans around 700,000 distinct CDR3 sequences, approximately 15% being singletons. Sample: memory CD4+ T cells from blood. Receptors originate from a female donor in good health, serving as a healthy control. CDR3s include the opening cysteine and the closing phenylalanine or tryptophan. Fields, in order: clone size, D gene, V gene, J gene, CDR3 DNA, CDR3 protein. D genes are given only for firm matches. Clone size, where shown, is once, few, many, or a class for clones that have expanded.

>many|NA|TRBV18|TRBJ2-2
TGTGCCAGCCTCCTAGGGAACACCGGGGAGCTGTTTTTT
CASLLGNTGELFF
>few|TRBD1|TRBV28|TRBJ2-1
TGTGCCAGCAGTATAATGGGACAGGGGGCGAGGTCATCGCTCTTC
CASSIMGQGARSSLF
>many|TRBD2|TRBV4-3|TRBJ2-3
TGCGCCAGCAGCCAAGAAGCCCCTCTAGCGGGGGGCACAGATACGCAGTATTTT
CASSQEAPLAGGTDTQYF
>NA|TRBD1|TRBV11-1|TRBJ2-3
TGTGCCAGCAGCCCATCCTGGGGACAGGGGGGATCTGGAACAGATACGCAGTATTTT
CASSPSWGQGGSGTDTQYF
>NA|NA|TRBV7-9|TRBJ2-1
TGTGCCAGCATACTCAGGGGGAGGGCCGGTAATGAGCAGTTCTTC
CASILRGRAGNEQFF
>few|NA|TRBV3-1|TRBJ2-5
TGTGCCAGCAGCCAAGGGCTGTACGAGACCCAGTACTTC
CASSQGLYETQYF
>NA|NA|TRBV5-4|TRBJ2-7
TGTGCCAGCAGCTCCGGCGGTGCGGGACAGCTATACGAGCAGTACTTC
CASSSGGAGQLYEQYF
>NA|TRBD1|TRBV6-1|TRBJ1-4
TGTGCCAGCAGTGAAGTGGGGACAGGGGTTGAAAAACTGTTTTTT
CASSEVGTGVEKLFF
>few|NA|TRBV27|TRBJ1-2
TGTGCCAGCAGTATCCGACCGGCCTACTATGGCTACACCTTC
CASSIRPAYYGYTF
>NA|TRBD1|TRBV27|TRBJ1-4
TGTGCCAGCAGCCCCCAGGGGGCTAATGAAAAACTGTTTTTT
CASSPQGANEKLFF
>NA|TRBD2|TRBV18|TRBJ2-1
TGTGCCAGCTCACCATATACTAGCGGGAGTGATGAGCAGTTCTTC
CASSPYTSGSDEQFF
>NA|NA|TRBV7-2|TRBJ2-6
TGTGCCAGCAGCTTAGCCACAGCCGAATCTGGGGCCAACGTCCTGACTTTC
CASSLATAESGANVLTF
>few|NA|TRBV28|TRBJ1-1
TGTGCCAGCAGTTTACAAAGGCCCGAAGCTTTCTTT
CASSLQRPEAFF
>NA|NA|TRBV5-1|TRBJ1-4
TGCGCCAGCACCCGGGACGGCGGTAATGAAAAACTGTTTTTT
CASTRDGGNEKLFF
>NA|TRBD1|TRBV7-2|TRBJ1-2
TGTGCCAGCAGCTCGAACAGGGGGCGCGTTGATGGCTACACCTTC
CASSSNRGRVDGYTF
>many|TRBD1|TRBV5-5|TRBJ1-2
TGTGCCAGCAGCCGCGGGACAGACTATGGCTACACCTTC
CASSRGTDYGYTF
>few|NA|TRBV10-3|TRBJ1-6
TGTGCCATCAGTGAGTCCCCGGAGGGCCCCCTCCACTTT
CAISESPEGPLHF
>many|NA|TRBV27|TRBJ2-7
TGTGCCAGCAATCCAGTGGGGCTGGGCGAGCAGTACTTC
CASNPVGLGEQYF
>many|NA|TRBV5-1|TRBJ1-2
TGCGCCTCACAGGACCCCCCTAACTATGGCTACACCTTC
CASQDPPNYGYTF
>many|TRBD1|TRBV4-2|TRBJ1-2
TGTGCCAGCAGCCAAGATGTAGTGACAGGGGTTAACTATGGCTACACCTTC
CASSQDVVTGVNYGYTF
>NA|NA|TRBV5-1|TRBJ1-3
TGCGCCAGCAGCTTGGACCCCTCTGGAAACACCATATATTTT
CASSLDPSGNTIYF
>NA|NA|TRBV3-1|TRBJ1-1
TGTGCCAGCAGCCCTCAGGAGACGAACACTGAAGCTTTCTTT
CASSPQETNTEAFF
>many|TRBD1|TRBV11-2|TRBJ2-5
TGTGCCAGCAGCTTTGAGGGACAGGGGTACCAAGAGACCCAGTACTTC
CASSFEGQGYQETQYF
>NA|NA|TRBV21-1|TRBJ1-2
TGTGCCAGCAGCAAAGGGGACCCCCCGAAGGGCTACACCTTC
CASSKGDPPKGYTF
>NA|NA|TRBV6-5|TRBJ1-1
TGTGCCAGCAGTTACCCCCCTTTTGAGGCTGAAGCTTTCTTT
CASSYPPFEAEAFF
>few|NA|TRBV5-1|TRBJ2-2
TGCGCCAGCAGCTTGGAACACCTCACCGGGGAGCTGTTTTTT
CASSLEHLTGELFF
>NA|NA|TRBV10-2|TRBJ2-7
TGCGCCAGCAGCATACAGGGGGGGAGCGAGCAGTACTTC
CASSIQGGSEQYF
>many|TRBD2|TRBV9|TRBJ2-7
TGTGCCAGCAGCGTAGCCGCCGGGACTAGTGTCTACGAGCAGTACTTC
CASSVAAGTSVYEQYF
>few|NA|TRBV5-1|TRBJ2-3
TGCGCCAGCAGCCCGGTCGAGGGACAAGGGTCATTGGATACGCAGTATTTT
CASSPVEGQGSLDTQYF
>few|TRBD2|TRBV4-2|TRBJ2-1
TGTGCCAGCAGCCCCCTAGCGGGAGGGCCCTCGTACAATGAGCAGTTCTTC
CASSPLAGGPSYNEQFF
>many|NA|TRBV28|TRBJ2-7
TGTGCCAGCAGTAGCGTGTCCTACGAGCAGTACTTC
CASSSVSYEQYF
>many|TRBD1|TRBV27|TRBJ2-1
TGTGCCAGCATCCTGGCAGGGGGCACCTACAATGAGCAGTTCTTC
CASILAGGTYNEQFF
>few|NA|TRBV2|TRBJ2-5
TGTGCCAGCAACCGGGGGACAGTTGTTGAGACCCAGTACTTC
CASNRGTVVETQYF
>few|NA|TRBV5-1|TRBJ1-5
TGCGCCAGCAGCTTGGGAGGGGTGGGCAATCAGCCCCAGCATTTT
CASSLGGVGNQPQHF
>few|NA|TRBV28|TRBJ1-5
TGTGCCACCTTGGACAGTATTAGCAATCAGCCCCAGCATTTT
CATLDSISNQPQHF
>many|NA|TRBV9|TRBJ2-5
TGTGCCAGCAGCGTAGAGTTAGGGAGCCCACCGGAGACCCAGTACTTC
CASSVELGSPPETQYF
>NA|TRBD1|TRBV12-3/TRBV12-4|TRBJ2-2
TGTGCCAGCAGTACACAGGGGGCAGGGACCGGGGAGCTGTTTTTT
CASSTQGAGTGELFF
>NA|TRBD1|TRBV7-8|TRBJ1-2
TGTGCCAGCAGCCCCCTAACAGGGGGTTCGTCCCGCACCTTC
CASSPLTGGSSRTF
>NA|TRBD1|TRBV14|TRBJ2-2
TGTGCCAGCAGCCGGACAGGGGTGGGCACCGGGGAGCTGTTTTTT
CASSRTGVGTGELFF
>few|NA|TRBV5-6|TRBJ1-2
TGTGCCAGCAGCTCATCGTCCACAAATAACTATGGCTACACCTTC
CASSSSSTNNYGYTF
>few|NA|TRBV29-1|TRBJ2-3
TGCAGCGTTGAAGATAATATAGTCACAGATACGCAGTATTTT
CSVEDNIVTDTQYF